Below are 19 T cell receptor beta chains sequenced from a single sample in a study of blood T cell repertoires in COVID-19. Using immunoSEQ multiplex PCR, the repertoire was profiled, and TCRdb retains in-frame clones only, with some absent. The profile shows approximately 330,000 clones, about 90% of them singletons. The specimen sequenced was peripheral blood. Receptors originate from a woman aged 40 to 50 with COVID-19, enrolled during active disease.

This rearrangement joins TRBV2 to TRBJ1-4; 7 bases map to TRBD1. Germline-derived CDR1 and CDR2 are SNHLY and FYNNEI. The ends lost 0 bases at V and 2 bases at J; junction bases unmatched: 3. This CDR3 is built from 16 residues. The CDR3 loop reads CASSEARDSTNEKLFF. The CDR3, as DNA: TGTGCCAGCAGTGAAGCCAGGGACAGTACTAATGAAAAACTGTTTTTT.

The gene calls are TRBV29-1 and TRBJ1-2; possibly TRBD1 for D (6 bases). V was trimmed by 6 bases and J by 4 bases, leaving 18 bases between them. This CDR3 contains 14 residues. Looked up from germline, CDR1 is SQVTM and CDR2 is ANQGSEA. CDR3 DNA sequence: TGCAGCGTCATGGGGGCACTCGGTGCCTATGGCTACACCTTC. Translating gives CSVMGALGAYGYTF.

This clone was seen only once. This same CDR3 is encoded by further DNA sequences in the sample. The V and J genes are TRBV7-2 and TRBJ1-5; no definite D call. The CDR3 runs 13 residues. V was cut by 1 base and J by 1 base, with 2 bases left in between. Germline V CDR1 and CDR2: SGHTA, FQGNSA. CDR3 nucleotide sequence: TGTGCCAGCAGCTTAGTAAGCAATCAGCCCCAGCATTTT. The encoded protein is CASSLVSNQPQHF.

The V gene is TRBV25-1, the J gene TRBJ2-5; D ambiguous. The CDR3 length is 11 residues. Trimming stripped 5 bases from V and 4 bases from J, with 5 bases between. The germline V gene has CDR1 MGHDK and CDR2 SYGVNS. CDR3 bases: TGTGCCAGCAGTCTAGGAGAGACCCAGTACTTC. Protein sequence: CASSLGETQYF.

The chain has TRBV6-2 or TRBV6-3 and TRBJ1-3; D is ambiguous. Germline V gene data show CDR1 as MNHEY and CDR2 as SVGEGT. V was pared by 2 bases and J by 3 bases, with 11 bases between. This CDR3 has 15 residues. The CDR3 nucleotides read TGTGCCAGCAGTTACCCGCCGGAGCTTGGAAACACCATATATTTT. Amino acids: CASSYPPELGNTIYF.

The chain combines TRBV7-2 with TRBJ2-3; possibly TRBD2 for D (5 bases). Trimming took off 5 bases at V and 3 bases at J, with 9 bases between the two ends. Looked up from germline, CDR1 is SGHTA and CDR2 is FQGNSA. This CDR3 comprises 13 residues. The CDR3 region is CASSPPGTDTQYF. The CDR3 DNA sequence: TGTGCCAGCAGCCCGCCGGGAACAGATACGCAGTATTTT.

The chain couples TRBV28 to TRBJ2-1, with 7 bases aligning to TRBD2. CDR3 length equals 15 residues. Germline CDR1 MDHEN, CDR2 SYDVKM. Trimming removed 2 bases from V and 7 bases from J; junction bases left unmatched: 8. As DNA, the CDR3 is TGTGCCAGCAGTTTAACGGGCGGGGGAGAGAATGAGCAGTTCTTC. This translates into CASSLTGGGENEQFF.

V and J are TRBV4-3 and TRBJ1-1; D not certain. The V end was cut by 4 bases, the J end by 6 bases, with 12 bases between. The CDR3 runs 13 residues. Germline V gene data show CDR1 as LGHNA and CDR2 as YSLEER. The CDR3 reads CASSPSGTPEAFF. CDR3 in DNA: TGCGCCAGCAGCCCCTCGGGTACCCCTGAAGCTTTCTTT.

The CDR3 sequence is CASSATSGGYEQYF. Written as DNA, the CDR3 is TGTGCCAGCAGTGCGACTAGCGGGGGCTACGAGCAGTACTTC. This chain links TRBV9 with TRBJ2-7; 12 positions agree with TRBD2. V lost 5 bases to trimming and J lost 3 bases; unmatched junction nucleotides: 3. This CDR3 has 14 amino acids. Per the germline V gene, CDR1 is SGDLS and CDR2 is YYNGEE.

This chain links TRBV7-8 with TRBJ1-2; 10 nucleotides match TRBD1. The length of the CDR3 is 14 residues. With V trimmed by 5 bases and J by 8 bases, 8 bases remained unmatched. CDR1 SGHVS and CDR2 FQNEAQ come from the germline V gene. CDR3 coding DNA: TGTGCCAGCAGCCACCGGGACAGGGGCTCCGGCTACACCTTC. Its protein is CASSHRDRGSGYTF.

This clone was observed once. This chain connects TRBV7-2 to TRBJ2-3, with a tentative D call TRBD2 (6 bases). Germline CDR1 is SGHTA and CDR2 is FQGNSA. The CDR3 runs to 15 residues. V lost 1 base, J lost 10 bases, and 18 bases lay in between. CDR3 protein: CASSLGPGGRGAQYF. The CDR3 region has the DNA TGTGCCAGCAGCTTAGGACCCGGGGGAAGAGGGGCGCAGTATTTT.

As concerns this clone: A junction end diverges from the germline sequence, so it may reflect a read error. The gene calls are TRBV2 and TRBJ2-7; 7 bases fit TRBD1. Germline V gene lookup returns CDR1 SNHLY and CDR2 FYNNEI. There are 13 residues in the CDR3. This CDR3 is CASSLVLGDRPLF. The CDR3 nucleotides read TGTGCCAGCAGTCTCGTCCTAGGGGACAGACCTCTTTTC.

This sequence joins TRBV30 and TRBJ2-1; 13 bases align to TRBD2. V lost 1 base to trimming and J lost 8 bases; unmatched junction nucleotides: 2. Germline CDR1 reads GTSNPN; CDR2 reads SVGIG (reference sequence). This CDR3 has 14 amino acids. DNA of the CDR3: TGTGCCTGGAGTGCACTAGCGGGAGGGCATGAGCAGTTCTTC. It is translated as CAWSALAGGHEQFF.

The count of this clone is one. CDR3 region: CASSFGQGLVYGYTF. In DNA, the CDR3 is TGTGCCAGCAGTTTCGGACAGGGCCTAGTCTATGGCTACACCTTC. The rearrangement joins TRBV28 to TRBJ1-2; 8 positions agree with TRBD1. CDR1 MDHEN and CDR2 SYDVKM come from the germline V gene. CDR3 length: 15 residues. The trim removed 3 bases at V and 4 bases at J, leaving 7 bases unmatched.

This clone was observed once. The chain joins TRBV6-6 to TRBJ1-2; D possibly corresponds to TRBD1 (5 bases). From germline, CDR1 is MNHNY and CDR2 SVGAGI (reference sequence). With 1 base removed from V and 7 bases from J, the gap between germline ends came to 13 bases. CDR3 length: 14 amino acids. The CDR3 sequence: CASSYLGAYAGYTF. The CDR3 DNA sequence: TGTGCCAGCAGTTACTTAGGGGCGTATGCTGGCTACACCTTC.

V and J are TRBV27 and TRBJ1-1; 7 nucleotides match TRBD1. From germline, CDR1 is MNHEY and CDR2 SMNVEV (reference sequence). This CDR3 spans 17 amino acids. Trimming removed 5 bases from V and 1 base from J; junction bases left unmatched: 13. The CDR3 reads CASSPRFSRDRNTEAFF. The CDR3 DNA sequence: TGTGCCAGCAGTCCCCGATTCTCACGGGACAGGAACACTGAAGCTTTCTTT.

A few counts support this clone. The chain joins TRBV6-5 to TRBJ1-5, with D hard to call. The CDR3 is 13 amino acids. Trimming cost V 5 bases and J 4 bases, with 9 bases left between them. Germline lookup yields CDR1 MNHEY and CDR2 SVGAGI. The CDR3 loop reads CASSRSRNQPQHF. The CDR3 nucleotides read TGTGCCAGCAGTCGGTCCCGGAATCAGCCCCAGCATTTT.

This clone turned up a few times. The chain uses TRBV2 and TRBJ1-4; TRBD1 aligns across 11 bases. The CDR3 is made up of 15 amino acids. Looked up from germline, CDR1 is SNHLY and CDR2 is FYNNEI. V lost 5 bases, J lost 4 bases, and 3 bases stayed unmatched. As DNA, the CDR3 is TGTGCCAGCAGTTGGGACAGGGGGGTTAATGAAAAACTGTTTTTT. As protein: CASSWDRGVNEKLFF. The full variable domain, its missing parts supplied by reference TRBV2 and TRBJ1-4, is EPEVTQTPSHQVTQMGQEVILRCVPISNHLYFYWYRQILGQKVEFLVSFYNNEISEKSEIFDDQFSVERPDGSNFTLKIRSTKLEDSAMYFCASSWDRGVNEKLFFGSGTQLSVL.

This clone has only a few counts. A junction end diverges from the germline sequence, so it may reflect a read error. The chain couples TRBV11-2 to TRBJ1-2; D is perhaps TRBD1 (5 bases). Germline CDR1 and CDR2: SGHAT and FQNNGV. This CDR3 spans 13 amino acids. In DNA, the CDR3 is TGTGCCAGCACCATGATGTACCAGGGCCGTCTCGTCTTC. This translates into CASTMMYQGRLVF.